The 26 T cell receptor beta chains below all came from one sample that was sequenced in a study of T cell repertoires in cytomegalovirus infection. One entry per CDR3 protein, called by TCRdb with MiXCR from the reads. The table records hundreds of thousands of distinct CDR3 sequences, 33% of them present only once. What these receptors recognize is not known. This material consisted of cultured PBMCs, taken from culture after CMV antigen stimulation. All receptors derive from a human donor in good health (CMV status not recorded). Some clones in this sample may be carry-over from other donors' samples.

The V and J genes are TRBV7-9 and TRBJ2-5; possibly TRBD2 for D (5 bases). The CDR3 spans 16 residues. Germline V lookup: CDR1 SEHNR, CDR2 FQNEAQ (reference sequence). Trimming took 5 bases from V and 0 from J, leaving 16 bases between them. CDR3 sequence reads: CASSPPTRGNQETQYF. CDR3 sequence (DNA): TGTGCCAGCAGCCCCCCGACCAGAGGGAACCAAGAGACCCAGTACTTC.

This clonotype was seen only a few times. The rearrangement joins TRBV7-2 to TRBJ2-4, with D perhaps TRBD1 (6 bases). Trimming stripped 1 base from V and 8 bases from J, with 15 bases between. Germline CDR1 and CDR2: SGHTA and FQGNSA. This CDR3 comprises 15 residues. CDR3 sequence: CASSLVAGDEDIQYF. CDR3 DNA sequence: TGTGCCAGCAGCTTAGTCGCAGGGGATGAAGACATTCAGTACTTC.

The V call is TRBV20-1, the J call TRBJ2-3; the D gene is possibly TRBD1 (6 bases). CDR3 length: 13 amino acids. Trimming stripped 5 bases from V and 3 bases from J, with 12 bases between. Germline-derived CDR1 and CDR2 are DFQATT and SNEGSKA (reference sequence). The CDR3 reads CSADTDRTDTQYF. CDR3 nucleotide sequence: TGCAGTGCTGACACAGACAGGACAGATACGCAGTATTTT.

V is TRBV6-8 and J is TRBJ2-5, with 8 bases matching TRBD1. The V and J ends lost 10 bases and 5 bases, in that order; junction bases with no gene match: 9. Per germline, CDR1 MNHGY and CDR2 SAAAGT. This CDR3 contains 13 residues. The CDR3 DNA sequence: TGTGCCACGGGACAGGTTCTCGAGGAGACCCAGTACTTC. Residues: CATGQVLEETQYF.

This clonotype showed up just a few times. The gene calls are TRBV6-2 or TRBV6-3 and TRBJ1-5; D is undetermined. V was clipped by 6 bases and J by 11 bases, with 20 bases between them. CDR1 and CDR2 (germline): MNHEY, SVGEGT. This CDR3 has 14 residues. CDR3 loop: CASSFIFSWRSQHF. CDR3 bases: TGTGCCAGCAGCTTCATTTTTTCATGGAGGTCCCAGCATTTT.

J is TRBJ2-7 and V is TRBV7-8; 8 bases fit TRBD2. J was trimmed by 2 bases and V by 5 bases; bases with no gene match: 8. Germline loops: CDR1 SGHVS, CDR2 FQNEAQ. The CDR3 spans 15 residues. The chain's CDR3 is CASSLRTSRTYEQYF. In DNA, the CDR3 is TGTGCCAGCAGCCTACGGACTAGCCGAACCTACGAGCAGTACTTC.

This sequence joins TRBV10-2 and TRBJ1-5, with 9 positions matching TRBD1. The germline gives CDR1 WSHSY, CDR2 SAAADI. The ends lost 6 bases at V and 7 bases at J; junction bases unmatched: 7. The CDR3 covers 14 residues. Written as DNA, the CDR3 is TGCGCCAGCAGACGTGACAGGGGGGGACAGCCCCAGCATTTT. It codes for CASRRDRGGQPQHF.

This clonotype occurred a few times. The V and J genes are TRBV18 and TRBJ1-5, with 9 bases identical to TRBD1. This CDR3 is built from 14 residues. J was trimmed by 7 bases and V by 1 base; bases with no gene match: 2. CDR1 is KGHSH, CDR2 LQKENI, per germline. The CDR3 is CASSPRTGVQPQHF. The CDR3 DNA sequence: TGTGCCAGCTCACCACGGACAGGGGTCCAGCCCCAGCATTTT.

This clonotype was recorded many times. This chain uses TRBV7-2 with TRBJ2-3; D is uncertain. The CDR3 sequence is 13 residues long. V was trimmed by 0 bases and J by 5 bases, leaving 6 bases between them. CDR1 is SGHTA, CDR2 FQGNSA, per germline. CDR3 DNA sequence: TGTGCCAGCAGCTTAGCGGGCGTAGATACGCAGTATTTT. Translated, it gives CASSLAGVDTQYF. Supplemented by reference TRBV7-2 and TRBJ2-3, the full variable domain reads GAGVSQSPSNKVTEKGKDVELRCDPISGHTALYWYRQSLGQGLEFLIYFQGNSAPDKSGLPSDRFSAERTGGSVSTLTIQRTQQEDSAVYLCASSLAGVDTQYFGPGTRLTVL.

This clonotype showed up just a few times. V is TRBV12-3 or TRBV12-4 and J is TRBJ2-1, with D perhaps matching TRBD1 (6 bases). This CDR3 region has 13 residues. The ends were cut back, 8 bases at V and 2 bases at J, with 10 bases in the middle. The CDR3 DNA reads TGTGCCAGCGCCAACAGGGCCTACAATGAGCAGTTCTTC. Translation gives CASANRAYNEQFF.

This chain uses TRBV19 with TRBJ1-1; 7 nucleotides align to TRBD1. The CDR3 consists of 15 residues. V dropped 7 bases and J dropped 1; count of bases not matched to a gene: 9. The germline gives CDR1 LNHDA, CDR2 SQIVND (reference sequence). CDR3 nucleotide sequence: TGTGCCAGTACCAAAATACAGGGGTCGAACACTGAAGCTTTCTTT. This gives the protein CASTKIQGSNTEAFF. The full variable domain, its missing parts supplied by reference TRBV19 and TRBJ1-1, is DGGITQSPKYLFRKEGQNVTLSCEQNLNHDAMYWYRQDPGQGLRLIYYSQIVNDFQKGDIAEGYSVSREKKESFPLTVTSAQKNPTAFYLCASTKIQGSNTEAFFGQGTRLTVV.

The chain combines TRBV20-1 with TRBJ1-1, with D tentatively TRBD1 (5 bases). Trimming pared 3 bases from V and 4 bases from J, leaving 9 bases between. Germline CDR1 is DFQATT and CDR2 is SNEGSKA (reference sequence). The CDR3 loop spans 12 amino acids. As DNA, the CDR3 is TGCAGTGCTAGGAGAGGGGTCACTGAAGCTTTCTTT. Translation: CSARRGVTEAFF.

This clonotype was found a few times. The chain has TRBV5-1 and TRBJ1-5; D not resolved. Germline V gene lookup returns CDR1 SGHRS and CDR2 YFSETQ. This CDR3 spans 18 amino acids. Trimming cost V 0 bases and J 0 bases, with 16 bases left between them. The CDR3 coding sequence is TGCGCCAGCAGCTTGGAGAGCGGCAGATCTTATAGCAATCAGCCCCAGCATTTT. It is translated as CASSLESGRSYSNQPQHF.

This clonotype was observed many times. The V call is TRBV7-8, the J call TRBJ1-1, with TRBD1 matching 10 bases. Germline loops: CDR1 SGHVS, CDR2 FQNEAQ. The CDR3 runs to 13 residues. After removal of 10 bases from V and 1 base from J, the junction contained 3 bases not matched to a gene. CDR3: CAIRDRGNTEAFF. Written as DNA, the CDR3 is TGTGCCATCCGGGACAGGGGGAACACTGAAGCTTTCTTT. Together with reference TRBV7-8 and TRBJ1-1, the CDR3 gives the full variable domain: GAGVSQSPRYKVAKRGQDVALRCDPISGHVSLFWYQQALGQGPEFLTYFQNEAQLDKSGLPSDRFFAERPEGSVSTLKIQRTQQEDSAVYLCAIRDRGNTEAFFGQGTRLTVV.

CDR3 sequence (DNA): TGTGCCAGCAGCTACCCACGGGGACCTGAAGCTTTCTTT. Translating gives CASSYPRGPEAFF. V gene TRBV6-2 or TRBV6-3 combines with J gene TRBJ1-1, with D tentatively TRBD1 (5 bases). The V gene's germline CDR1 is MNHEY and CDR2 SVGEGT. This CDR3 is built from 13 residues. Trimming cost V 6 bases and J 6 bases, with 14 bases left between them.

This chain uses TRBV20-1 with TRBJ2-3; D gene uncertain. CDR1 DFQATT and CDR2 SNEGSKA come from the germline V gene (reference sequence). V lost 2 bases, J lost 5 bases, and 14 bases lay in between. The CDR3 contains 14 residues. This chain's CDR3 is CSARSPEVVDTQYF. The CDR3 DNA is TGCAGTGCTAGATCCCCCGAGGTGGTAGATACGCAGTATTTT.

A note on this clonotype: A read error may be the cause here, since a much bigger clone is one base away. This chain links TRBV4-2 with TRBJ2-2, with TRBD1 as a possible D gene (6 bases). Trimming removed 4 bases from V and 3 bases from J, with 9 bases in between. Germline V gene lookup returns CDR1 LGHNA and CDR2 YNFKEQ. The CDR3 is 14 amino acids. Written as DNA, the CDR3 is TGTGCCAGCAGCCCGGGACACTACACCGGGGAGCTGTTTTTT. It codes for CASSPGHYTGELFF.

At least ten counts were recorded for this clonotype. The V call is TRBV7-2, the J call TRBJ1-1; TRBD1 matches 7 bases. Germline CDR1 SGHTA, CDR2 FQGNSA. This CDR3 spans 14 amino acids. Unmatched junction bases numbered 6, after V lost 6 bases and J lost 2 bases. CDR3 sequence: CASSPRQGNTEAFF. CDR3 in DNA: TGTGCCAGCAGTCCCCGACAGGGAAACACTGAAGCTTTCTTT.

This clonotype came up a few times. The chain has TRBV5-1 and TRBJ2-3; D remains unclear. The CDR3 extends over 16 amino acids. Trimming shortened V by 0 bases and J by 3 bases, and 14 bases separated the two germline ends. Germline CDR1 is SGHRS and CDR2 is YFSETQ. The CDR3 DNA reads TGCGCCAGCAGCTTGGCCACGACAAGTTTTACAGATACGCAGTATTTT. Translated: CASSLATTSFTDTQYF.

The CDR3 DNA follows: TGTGCCAGCAGTTTCGGAACGGGACTAGTCTGGCAAGAGACCCAGTACTTC. Protein: CASSFGTGLVWQETQYF. The gene calls are TRBV12-3 or TRBV12-4 and TRBJ2-5, with TRBD2 identical over 8 bases. CDR3 size: 17 residues. V was clipped by 3 bases and J by 2 bases; unmatched bases: 11.

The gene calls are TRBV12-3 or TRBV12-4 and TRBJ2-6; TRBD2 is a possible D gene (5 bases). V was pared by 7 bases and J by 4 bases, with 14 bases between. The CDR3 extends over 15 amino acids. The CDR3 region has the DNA TGTGCCAGCACCCGCGAGGGAGCCGGGGCCAACGTCCTGACTTTC. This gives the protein CASTREGAGANVLTF.

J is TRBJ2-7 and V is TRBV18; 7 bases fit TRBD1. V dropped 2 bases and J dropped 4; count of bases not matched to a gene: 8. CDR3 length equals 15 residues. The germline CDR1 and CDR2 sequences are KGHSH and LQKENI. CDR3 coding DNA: TGTGCCAGCTCACCATTGGGGACAGAAGATTACGAGCAGTACTTC. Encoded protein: CASSPLGTEDYEQYF.

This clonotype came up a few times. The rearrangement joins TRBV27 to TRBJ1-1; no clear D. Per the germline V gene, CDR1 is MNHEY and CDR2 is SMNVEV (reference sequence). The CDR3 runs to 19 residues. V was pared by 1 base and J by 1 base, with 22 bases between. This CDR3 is CASSLLPISPEKANTEAFF. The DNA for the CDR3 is TGTGCCAGCAGTTTATTGCCCATATCACCTGAAAAGGCGAACACTGAAGCTTTCTTT.

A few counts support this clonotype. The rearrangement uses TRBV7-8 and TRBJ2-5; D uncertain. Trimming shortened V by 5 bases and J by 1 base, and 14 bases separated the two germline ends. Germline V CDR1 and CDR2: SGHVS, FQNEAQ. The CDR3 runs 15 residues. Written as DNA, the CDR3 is TGTGCCAGCAGCACACGACAAACCATCCAAGAGACCCAGTACTTC. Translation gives CASSTRQTIQETQYF.

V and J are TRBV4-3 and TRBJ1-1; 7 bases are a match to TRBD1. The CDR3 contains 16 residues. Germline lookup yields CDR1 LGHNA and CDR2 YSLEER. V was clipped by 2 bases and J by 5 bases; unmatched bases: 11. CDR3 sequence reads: CASSQNPLTGETEAFF. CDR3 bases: TGCGCCAGCAGCCAAAATCCCCTCACAGGGGAAACTGAAGCTTTCTTT.

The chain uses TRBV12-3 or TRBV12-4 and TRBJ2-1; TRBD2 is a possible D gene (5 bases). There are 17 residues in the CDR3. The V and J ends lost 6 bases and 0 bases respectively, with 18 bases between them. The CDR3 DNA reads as TGTGCCAGCAGCCCCGGGGAGCGGTCGAGCTCCTACAATGAGCAGTTCTTC. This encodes CASSPGERSSSYNEQFF.